This T cell receptor beta chain was captured in a study of blood T cell repertoires in COVID-19. Study summary: The United States, Italy and Spain provided the acute and convalescent COVID-19 samples. PBMCs, B-cell-depleted T cells, or T cells were the source of the cDNA or gDNA that made up the material.

Produced via immunoSEQ multiplex PCR; TCRdb's table is partial and in-frame only. The sample lists about 230,000 clones; under 90% were seen once. The V gene lost 4 bases and the J gene lost 8 bases, with 15 bases spanning the gap. There are 13 residues in the CDR3. Germline V gene lookup returns CDR1 SGHTS and CDR2 YDEGEE. Clinical history as reported by participants underpinned cohort assignment. Recovery among Cohort 3 donors was established by two negative PCRs, clearance, or symptom resolution. The sequence derives from a man aged 55 to 70 who had recovered from COVID-19. The chain is built from TRBV5-8 and TRBJ1-2; D not certain. Source material: PBMCs or T cells enriched from blood (not recorded which). CDR3 nucleotide sequence: TGTGCCAGCAGCCCGGCTAGATCGTACGGCTACACCTTC. This translates into CASSPARSYGYTF.